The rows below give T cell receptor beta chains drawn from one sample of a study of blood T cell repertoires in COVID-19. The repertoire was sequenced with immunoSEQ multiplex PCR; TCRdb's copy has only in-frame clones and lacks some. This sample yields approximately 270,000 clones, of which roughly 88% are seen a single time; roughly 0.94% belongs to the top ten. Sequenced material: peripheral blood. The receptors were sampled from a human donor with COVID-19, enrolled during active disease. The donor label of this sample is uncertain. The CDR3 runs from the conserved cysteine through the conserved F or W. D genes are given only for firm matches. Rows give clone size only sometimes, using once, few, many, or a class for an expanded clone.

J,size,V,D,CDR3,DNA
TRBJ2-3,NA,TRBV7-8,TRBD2,CASSLGLAGADTQYF,TGTGCCAGCAGCCTGGGACTAGCGGGAGCAGATACGCAGTATTTT
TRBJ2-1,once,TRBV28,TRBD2,CAGTSGNGEQFF,TGTGCCGGGACTAGCGGGAACGGTGAGCAGTTCTTC
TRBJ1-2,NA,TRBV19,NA,CASSIEAPNYGYTF,TGTGCCAGTAGTATCGAAGCTCCTAACTATGGCTACACCTTC
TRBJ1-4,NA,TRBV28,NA,CASSPLPEWEKLFF,TGTGCCAGCAGTCCCCTTCCCGAGTGGGAAAAACTGTTTTTT
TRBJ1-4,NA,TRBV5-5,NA,CASSLGATNEKLFF,TGTGCCAGCAGCTTGGGTGCGACTAATGAAAAACTGTTTTTT
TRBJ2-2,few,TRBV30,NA,CAWSLSRGTGELFF,TGTGCCTGGAGCCTTTCTAGAGGGACCGGGGAGCTGTTTTTT
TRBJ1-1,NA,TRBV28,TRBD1,CASSTQGEHTEAFF,TGTGCCAGCAGTACTCAGGGGGAACACACTGAAGCTTTCTTT
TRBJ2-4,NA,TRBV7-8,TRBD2,CASSLLGGRGAIQYF,TGTGCCAGCAGCTTACTTGGGGGGAGGGGTGCCATTCAGTACTTC
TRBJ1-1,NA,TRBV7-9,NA,CASSSLEMTEAFF,TGTGCCAGCAGCTCCCTAGAGATGACTGAAGCTTTCTTT
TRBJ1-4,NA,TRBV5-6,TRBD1,CASSPDDRGQLFF,TGTGCCAGCAGCCCCGATGACAGGGGCCAACTGTTTTTT
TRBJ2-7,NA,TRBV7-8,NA,CASSLRDTLAYEQYF,TGTGCCAGCAGCCTCCGGGACACACTAGCCTACGAGCAGTACTTC
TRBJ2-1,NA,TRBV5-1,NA,CASSLASVHEQFF,TGCGCCAGCAGCTTGGCTAGCGTCCATGAGCAGTTCTTC
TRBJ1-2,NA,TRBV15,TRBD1,CATRELDRGLGGYTF,TGTGCCACCAGGGAACTTGACAGGGGATTAGGAGGCTACACCTTC
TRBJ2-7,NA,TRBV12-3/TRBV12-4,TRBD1,CASSLATGDEQYF,TGTGCCAGCAGTTTAGCGACAGGGGACGAGCAGTACTTC
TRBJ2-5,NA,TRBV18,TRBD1,CASSLRTGQETQYF,TGTGCCAGCTCACTTAGGACAGGGCAAGAGACCCAGTACTTC
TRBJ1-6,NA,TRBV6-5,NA,CASSRQVYNSPLHF,TGTGCCAGCAGTCGACAGGTCTATAATTCACCCCTCCACTTT
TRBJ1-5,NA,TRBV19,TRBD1,CASSLGTGGYQPQHF,TGTGCCAGTAGTCTCGGAACAGGGGGCTATCAGCCCCAGCATTTT
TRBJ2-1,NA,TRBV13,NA,CASSVYYEGNEQFF,TGTGCCAGCAGCGTGTACTACGAGGGCAATGAGCAGTTCTTC
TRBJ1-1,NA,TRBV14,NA,CASSPPLNTEAFF,TGTGCCAGCAGCCCCCCCTTGAACACTGAAGCTTTCTTT
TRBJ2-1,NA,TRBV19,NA,CASSTGRDLGQFF,TGTGCCAGTAGTACCGGACGGGATCTGGGGCAGTTCTTC
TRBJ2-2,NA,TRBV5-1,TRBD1,CASSRMGQLHTGELFF,TGCGCCAGCAGCCGAATGGGACAGCTTCACACCGGGGAGCTGTTTTTT
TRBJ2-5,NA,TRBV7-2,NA,CASSLYPETQYF,TGTGCCAGCAGCTTATATCCCGAGACCCAGTACTTC
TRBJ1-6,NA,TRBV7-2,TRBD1,CASSLEGQGSLHF,TGTGCCAGCAGCTTAGAGGGACAGGGGTCCCTCCACTTT
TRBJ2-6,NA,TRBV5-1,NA,CASSLELSTSGANVLTF,TGCGCCAGCAGCTTGGAACTCTCCACCTCTGGGGCCAACGTCCTGACTTTC
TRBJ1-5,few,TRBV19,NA,CASTLGVRGLGPQHF,TGTGCCAGTACCCTAGGGGTCAGGGGCCTGGGGCCCCAGCATTTT
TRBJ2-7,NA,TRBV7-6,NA,CASSSLRRANSYEQYF,TGTGCCAGCAGCTCCCTGCGGAGGGCCAATTCCTACGAGCAGTACTTC
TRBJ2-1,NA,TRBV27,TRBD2,CASSSLIRGGWGVNEQFF,TGTGCCAGCAGTTCCCTCATTCGCGGGGGTTGGGGAGTAAATGAGCAGTTCTTC
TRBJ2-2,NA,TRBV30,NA,CAWMAGETGELFF,TGTGCCTGGATGGCAGGGGAAACCGGGGAGCTGTTTTTT
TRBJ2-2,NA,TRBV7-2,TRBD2,CASSFALAGGTGELFF,TGTGCCAGCAGCTTTGCCCTAGCGGGAGGAACCGGGGAGCTGTTTTTT
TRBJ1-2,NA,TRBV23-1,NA,CASSQGGGYGYTF,TGCGCCAGCAGTCAGGGGGGTGGCTATGGCTACACCTTC
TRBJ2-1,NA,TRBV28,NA,CASISLQGSPWYNEQFF,TGTGCCAGCATAAGCCTGCAGGGGTCACCGTGGTACAATGAGCAGTTCTTC
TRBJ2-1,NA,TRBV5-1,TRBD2,CASSPGLAGGLNEQFF,TGCGCCAGCAGCCCTGGACTAGCGGGAGGGTTGAATGAGCAGTTCTTC
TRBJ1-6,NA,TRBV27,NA,CASSYQTSSYNSPLHF,TGTGCCAGCAGTTACCAAACTAGCTCCTATAATTCACCCCTCCACTTT
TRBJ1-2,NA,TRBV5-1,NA,CASSFQDARDRYTF,TGCGCCAGCAGCTTTCAAGATGCGCGGGATCGCTACACCTTC
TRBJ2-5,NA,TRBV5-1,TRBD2,CASSLRLAGAETQYF,TGCGCCAGCAGCTTGCGACTAGCGGGAGCTGAGACCCAGTACTTC
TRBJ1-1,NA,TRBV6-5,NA,CASCYGGGTEAFF,TGTGCCAGCTGTTATGGGGGGGGGACTGAAGCTTTCTTT
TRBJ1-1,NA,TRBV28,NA,CASSLGHANTEAFF,TGTGCCAGCAGCCTGGGACACGCGAACACTGAAGCTTTCTTT
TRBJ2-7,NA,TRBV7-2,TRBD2,CASSLRGLAGVEQYF,TGTGCCAGCAGCTTGAGGGGACTAGCGGGAGTCGAGCAGTACTTC
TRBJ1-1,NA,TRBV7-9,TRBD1,CASSVDRALEAFF,TGTGCCAGCAGCGTGGACAGGGCCCTAGAAGCTTTCTTT
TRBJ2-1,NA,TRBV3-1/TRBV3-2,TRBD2,CASSQEYWRTSGTPGQFF,TGTGCCAGCAGCCAAGAGTATTGGAGGACTAGCGGGACACCGGGGCAGTTCTTC
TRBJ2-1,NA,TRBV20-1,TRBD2,CSASAAGGVGEQFF,TGCAGTGCTAGTGCAGCGGGAGGGGTTGGTGAGCAGTTCTTC
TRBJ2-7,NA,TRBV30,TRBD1,CAWSVRDRGNEQYF,TGTGCCTGGAGTGTCCGGGACAGGGGCAACGAGCAGTACTTC
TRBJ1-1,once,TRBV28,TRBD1,CASSPTGGGLNTEAFF,TGTGCCAGCAGTCCCACAGGGGGTGGATTGAACACTGAAGCTTTCTTT
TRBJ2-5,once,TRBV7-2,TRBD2,CASSLSSGRLETQYF,TGTGCCAGCAGCTTATCGAGCGGGAGGTTAGAGACCCAGTACTTC
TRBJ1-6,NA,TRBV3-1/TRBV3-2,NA,CASSQTGLGSPLHF,TGTGCCAGCAGCCAAACGGGTCTCGGTTCACCCCTCCACTTT
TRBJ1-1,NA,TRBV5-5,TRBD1,CASSFQGDTEAFF,TGTGCCAGCAGCTTTCAGGGGGACACTGAAGCTTTCTTT
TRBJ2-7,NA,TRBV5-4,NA,CASSLPRVSYEQYF,TGTGCCAGCAGCTTACCTCGGGTGTCCTACGAGCAGTACTTC
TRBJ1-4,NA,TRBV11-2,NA,CASSPSGITNEKLFF,TGTGCCAGCAGCCCCTCGGGGATAACTAATGAAAAACTGTTTTTT
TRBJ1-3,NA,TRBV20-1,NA,CSASESVGNTIYF,TGCAGTGCTAGTGAATCGGTCGGAAACACCATATATTTT
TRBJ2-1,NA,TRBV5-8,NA,CASSSLNEQFF,TGTGCCAGCAGCTCTCTCAATGAGCAGTTCTTC
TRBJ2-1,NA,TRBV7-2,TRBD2,CASSLYGRARTNEQFF,TGTGCCAGCAGCTTATACGGGAGGGCCAGGACCAATGAGCAGTTCTTC
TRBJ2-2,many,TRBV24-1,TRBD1,CATRTGGQGGELFF,TGTGCCACTCGCACAGGGGGCCAGGGCGGGGAGCTGTTTTTT
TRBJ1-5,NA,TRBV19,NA,CATELNSRDTYSNQPQHF,TGTGCCACCGAACTCAATTCCCGGGACACCTATAGCAATCAGCCCCAGCATTTT
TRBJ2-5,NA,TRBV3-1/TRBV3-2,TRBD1,CASSQRRASGGRETQYF,TGTGCCAGCAGCCAAAGAAGGGCGTCAGGGGGCCGAGAGACCCAGTACTTC